A selection of T cell receptor beta chains follows, all from one sample in a study of monozygotic twins with inflammatory bowel disease. One entry per CDR3 protein, without DNA, is what TCRdb gives after re-calling the 5' RACE reads. The sample yields some 400,000 distinct CDR3 sequences, of which the top ten take up 2.4%. The sequenced material came from blood. The origin of the receptors is a human donor with ulcerative colitis or Crohn's disease, or a healthy co-twin of an affected twin (not recorded which). The CDR3 runs from the conserved cysteine through the conserved F or W.

j_call: TRBJ1-1
v_call: TRBV6-1
cdr3_aa: CASSEVGATEAFF

j_call: TRBJ2-1
v_call: TRBV20-1
cdr3_aa: CSAREDLKATEQFF

j_call: TRBJ2-1
v_call: TRBV6-1
cdr3_aa: CASRDPGGLAEYNEQFF

j_call: TRBJ2-2
v_call: TRBV5-5
cdr3_aa: CASSFRTGELFF

j_call: TRBJ2-3
v_call: TRBV28
cdr3_aa: CASSSRNGADTQYF

j_call: TRBJ2-1
v_call: TRBV20-1
cdr3_aa: CSASGSYTNEQFF

j_call: TRBJ2-3
v_call: TRBV4-3
cdr3_aa: CASRESGTDTQYF

j_call: TRBJ2-5
v_call: TRBV6-1
cdr3_aa: CASSVKGETQYF

j_call: TRBJ2-5
v_call: TRBV5-4
cdr3_aa: CASSLEEGETQYF

j_call: TRBJ2-7
v_call: TRBV20-1
cdr3_aa: CSAPELGLPYEQYF

j_call: TRBJ2-2
v_call: TRBV2
cdr3_aa: CASSGGGRATGELFF

j_call: TRBJ2-6
v_call: TRBV21-1
cdr3_aa: CAKSDSLSGANVLTF

j_call: TRBJ2-2
v_call: TRBV7-9
cdr3_aa: CASSHRLVANTGELFF

j_call: TRBJ1-1
v_call: TRBV30
cdr3_aa: CAWSKEGGWEAFF

j_call: TRBJ2-6
v_call: TRBV4-2
cdr3_aa: CASSRPGPFSGANVLTF

j_call: TRBJ1-5
v_call: TRBV29-1
cdr3_aa: CSVGWQTRQPQHF

j_call: TRBJ2-4
v_call: TRBV4-2
cdr3_aa: CASSRSLTSYIQYF

j_call: TRBJ1-1
v_call: TRBV24-1
cdr3_aa: CATSTDSRAFF

j_call: TRBJ2-1
v_call: TRBV6-1
cdr3_aa: CASSAAPTRLTGARSYNEQFF

j_call: TRBJ2-1
v_call: TRBV5-1
cdr3_aa: CASSPRQAGANEQFF

j_call: TRBJ1-6
v_call: TRBV14
cdr3_aa: CASRRSSYNSPLHF

j_call: TRBJ2-7
v_call: TRBV7-2
cdr3_aa: CASSPPGRPYEQYF

j_call: TRBJ2-2
v_call: TRBV9
cdr3_aa: CASSARSQGGTGELFF

j_call: TRBJ2-1
v_call: TRBV6-1
cdr3_aa: CASALGPSLNEQFF

j_call: TRBJ2-1
v_call: TRBV7-2
cdr3_aa: CASSSRDSYNEQFF

j_call: TRBJ2-2
v_call: TRBV5-1
cdr3_aa: CASKAGGTNTGELFF

j_call: TRBJ2-1
v_call: TRBV20-1
cdr3_aa: CSARDGVRGGAYNEQFF

j_call: TRBJ2-1
v_call: TRBV28
cdr3_aa: CAISSSATHLGFF

j_call: TRBJ2-3
v_call: TRBV27
cdr3_aa: CASSPGPSSGRAGDTQYF

j_call: TRBJ1-5
v_call: TRBV6-1
cdr3_aa: CASSRAPDRGVNQPQHF

j_call: TRBJ2-1
v_call: TRBV5-1
cdr3_aa: CASSLGAATTYNEQFF

j_call: TRBJ1-1
v_call: TRBV12-3/TRBV12-4
cdr3_aa: CASTKMNTEAFF

j_call: TRBJ2-7
v_call: TRBV9
cdr3_aa: CASSVGAGRSYEQYF

j_call: TRBJ1-3
v_call: TRBV7-2
cdr3_aa: CASSFTTGLSGNTIYF

j_call: TRBJ2-7
v_call: TRBV5-6
cdr3_aa: CASSLEGGSYEQYF

j_call: TRBJ2-3
v_call: TRBV7-8
cdr3_aa: CASSSGGRTGVTTDTQYF

j_call: TRBJ2-2
v_call: TRBV20-1
cdr3_aa: CSAASGLITGELFF

j_call: TRBJ1-5
v_call: TRBV27
cdr3_aa: CASSVRQQAYQPQHF

j_call: TRBJ2-2
v_call: TRBV5-4
cdr3_aa: CASSLAGTSGGGTSKSGELFF

j_call: TRBJ2-2
v_call: TRBV18
cdr3_aa: CASSSTGVDTGELFF

j_call: TRBJ2-2
v_call: TRBV6-2/TRBV6-3
cdr3_aa: CASSYSRTSGNTGELFF